The 26 T cell receptor beta chains below all came from one sample that was sequenced in a study of blood T cell dynamics during melanoma immunotherapy. Repertoires were generated with immunoSEQ multiplex PCR, while TCRdb's copy carries only in-frame clones and drops some. The top ten hold roughly a tenth of the sample, which has 9,000 to 13,000 clones, 88% seen once. Time point reported: pre-treatment baseline. The specimen comprised blood, sampled from a patient treated with checkpoint blockade. These receptors all come from a human donor with melanoma.

This chain joins TRBV5-1 and TRBJ1-1, with a weak D call TRBD1 (5 bases). The CDR3 is 18 amino acids. The V gene lost 4 bases and the J gene lost 4 bases, with 26 bases spanning the gap. Germline loops: CDR1 SGHRS, CDR2 YFSETQ. The CDR3 sequence: CASSDLDSNRGPGTEAFF. Here the CDR3 DNA reads TGCGCCAGCAGCGATCTTGACAGTAATCGGGGACCCGGCACTGAAGCTTTCTTT.

V is TRBV27 and J is TRBJ2-7; D is unresolved. V shed 5 bases and J shed 2 bases, with 13 bases lying between them. Germline lookup yields CDR1 MNHEY and CDR2 SMNVEV (reference sequence). The CDR3 covers 14 residues. CDR3 amino acids: CASSPLEQTYEQYF. The CDR3, as DNA: TGTGCCAGCAGTCCTCTGGAGCAAACCTACGAGCAGTACTTC.

This clone was picked up one time. The V and J genes are TRBV5-4 and TRBJ1-2, with TRBD1 matching 7 bases. CDR3 size: 15 residues. The germline V gene has CDR1 SGHNT and CDR2 YYREEE (reference sequence). Trimming removed 1 base from V and 7 bases from J; junction bases left unmatched: 10. CDR3: CASSLSPGGALGYTF. CDR3 nucleotides: TGTGCCAGCAGCTTGTCGCCAGGGGGTGCCCTTGGCTACACCTTC.

This chain joins TRBV2 and TRBJ1-3, with 7 bases matching TRBD1. The ends lost 6 bases at V and 0 bases at J; junction bases unmatched: 5. CDR1 and CDR2 (germline): SNHLY, FYNNEI. This CDR3 spans 15 amino acids. CDR3 region: CASSQQGISGNTIYF. The CDR3 DNA sequence: TGTGCCAGCAGCCAACAGGGGATCTCTGGAAACACCATATATTTT. The full variable domain, completed using reference TRBV2 and TRBJ1-3, is EPEVTQTPSHQVTQMGQEVILRCVPISNHLYFYWYRQILGQKVEFLVSFYNNEISEKSEIFDDQFSVERPDGSNFTLKIRSTKLEDSAMYFCASSQQGISGNTIYFGEGSWLTVV.

The rearrangement uses TRBV2 and TRBJ2-1; 9 bases agree with TRBD1. Per germline, CDR1 SNHLY and CDR2 FYNNEI. The V and J ends lost 1 base and 4 bases, in that order; junction bases with no gene match: 2. The CDR3 has 15 amino acids. DNA of the CDR3: TGTGCCAGCAGTGAAGGGACAGGGGAATACAATGAGCAGTTCTTC. Amino acid sequence: CASSEGTGEYNEQFF.

This chain uses TRBV7-7 with TRBJ2-1, with a weak D call TRBD2 (6 bases). Germline V gene lookup returns CDR1 SSHAT and CDR2 FNYEAQ (reference sequence). Trimming removed 4 bases at V and 6 bases at J, with 10 bases between. The CDR3 totals 13 residues. The CDR3 DNA sequence: TGTGCCAGCAGCTCGGGACTCCTCAATGAGCAGTTCTTC. It translates to CASSSGLLNEQFF.

This clone came up a few times. The chain recombines TRBV2 with TRBJ2-7; D gene unclear. Trimming pared 0 bases from V and 2 bases from J, leaving 8 bases between. CDR3 length: 14 residues. Germline V gene lookup returns CDR1 SNHLY and CDR2 FYNNEI. This CDR3 reads CASSEAGITYEQYF. In DNA, the CDR3 is TGTGCCAGCAGTGAAGCAGGTATTACCTACGAGCAGTACTTC.

This sequence joins TRBV7-3 and TRBJ1-1; no clear D. The CDR3 covers 13 residues. The V end lost 5 bases, the J end lost 3 bases, and 10 bases lay between the germline ends. Looked up from germline, CDR1 is SGHTA and CDR2 is FQGTGA. DNA for the CDR3: TGTGCCAGCAGCCCCCGAGTGGACACTGAAGCTTTCTTT. Protein product: CASSPRVDTEAFF.

This chain links TRBV11-2 with TRBJ1-2; 8 bases line up with TRBD1. CDR3 length equals 14 residues. V gave up 1 base and J gave up 5 bases; unmatched junction bases: 3. Looked up from germline, CDR1 is SGHAT and CDR2 is FQNNGV. In DNA, the CDR3 is TGTGCCAGCAGCTTAGGGCAGGGGGCATATGGCTACACCTTC. Its protein is CASSLGQGAYGYTF.

This CDR3 is CASSLARTGRTEAFF. The CDR3 DNA follows: TGTGCCAGCAGTTTAGCCCGGACAGGACGAACTGAAGCTTTCTTT. This rearrangement joins TRBV28 to TRBJ1-1; 7 bases agree with TRBD1. CDR1 and CDR2 from the germline V gene are MDHEN and SYDVKM. J was trimmed by 5 bases and V by 2 bases; bases with no gene match: 8. This CDR3 contains 15 residues.

This clone was seen only once. The chain is built from TRBV28 and TRBJ1-1; D is unclear. V dropped 2 bases and J dropped 8 bases, with 12 bases sitting between them. The CDR3 extends over 13 amino acids. Germline CDR1 reads MDHEN; CDR2 reads SYDVKM. The CDR3 DNA reads TGTGCCAGCAGTTTACCCGCGCGGGTGGAAGCTTTCTTT. Encoded protein: CASSLPARVEAFF.

The chain is built from TRBV5-1 and TRBJ2-2; TRBD2 matches 13 bases. Germline V CDR1 and CDR2: SGHRS, YFSETQ. CDR3 length equals 18 residues. With 5 bases clipped from V and 2 bases from J, the junction kept 9 bases outside the gene matches. Here the CDR3 reads CASSHRTSGGPNTGELFF. The CDR3 coding sequence is TGCGCCAGCAGTCACCGGACTAGCGGGGGCCCCAACACCGGGGAGCTGTTTTTT.

The V call is TRBV21-1, the J call TRBJ1-5. TRBV21-1 represents a pseudogene. The CDR3 is 18 residues long. CDR3 sequence (DNA): TGTGCCAGCAGCGGGGCGACAGGTTACCCTGGGGAGGGTCAGCCCCAGCATTTT. It yields the protein CASSGATGYPGEGQPQHF.

The chain combines TRBV5-1 with TRBJ2-5; D remains ambiguous. V was clipped by 7 bases and J by 5 bases, with 15 bases between them. There are 13 residues in the CDR3. Germline CDR1 SGHRS, CDR2 YFSETQ. The CDR3 sequence: CASSLTPEETQYF. The CDR3 DNA reads TGCGCCAGCTCACTGACCCCGGAGGAGACCCAGTACTTC.

This clone was seen a few times. The V gene is TRBV5-1, the J gene TRBJ1-2; TRBD1 agrees at 9 bases. Germline CDR1 and CDR2: SGHRS and YFSETQ. CDR3 length: 14 residues. The V segment lost 3 bases and the J segment 2 bases; nucleotides outside the gene matches: 2. This CDR3 reads CASSSGQGNYGYTF. The CDR3 coding sequence is TGCGCCAGCAGCTCAGGACAGGGGAACTATGGCTACACCTTC.

The chain is built from TRBV10-1 and TRBJ2-5, with a possible D match to TRBD2 (6 bases). This CDR3 spans 13 amino acids. V dropped 2 bases and J dropped 3 bases, with 7 bases sitting between them. Germline lookup yields CDR1 WNHNN and CDR2 SYGVQD (reference sequence). The CDR3 coding sequence is TGCGCCAGCAGTGAGGGGGGGAAAGAGACCCAGTACTTC. It specifies CASSEGGKETQYF.

The chain has TRBV6-1 and TRBJ1-6, with D possibly being TRBD1 (6 bases). Germline V gene data show CDR1 as MNHNS and CDR2 as SASEGT. This CDR3 region has 15 residues. V was pared by 2 bases and J by 6 bases, with 11 bases between. The CDR3 bases are TGTGCCAGCAGTGAATACGGGGGCGGTAATTCACCCCTCCACTTT. Translating gives CASSEYGGGNSPLHF.

This chain joins TRBV5-4 and TRBJ2-3; D not certain. The CDR3 length is 13 residues. The germline CDR1 and CDR2 sequences are SGHNT and YYREEE (reference sequence). V lost 0 bases to trimming and J lost 1 base, with 3 bases between them. The chain's CDR3 is CASSLVGTDTQYF. The DNA for the CDR3 is TGTGCCAGCAGCTTGGTGGGCACAGATACGCAGTATTTT.

This chain connects TRBV29-1 to TRBJ1-2; the D gene is possibly TRBD1 (6 bases). Germline-derived CDR1 and CDR2 are SQVTM and ANQGSEA. CDR3 length: 13 amino acids. V lost 3 bases to trimming and J lost 2 bases, with 10 bases between them. This CDR3 reads CSVDDRLNYGYTF. CDR3 in DNA: TGCAGCGTTGATGACAGGTTGAACTATGGCTACACCTTC. Complete variable domain (other parts from reference TRBV29-1 and TRBJ1-2): SAVISQKPSRDICQRGTSLTIQCQVDSQVTMMFWYRQQPGQSLTLIATANQGSEATYESGFVIDKFPISRPNLTFSTLTVSNMSPEDSSIYLCSVDDRLNYGYTFGSGTRLTVV.

The V and J genes are TRBV10-1 and TRBJ1-5, with D unresolved. The CDR3 covers 15 residues. Germline V gives CDR1 WNHNN, CDR2 SYGVQD (reference sequence). Trimming took 6 bases from V and 4 from J, leaving 16 bases between them. The CDR3 sequence: CASRRNSEGNQPQHF. CDR3 DNA: TGCGCCAGCAGAAGGAACAGTGAAGGGAATCAGCCCCAGCATTTT.

The J gene is TRBJ2-4, the V gene TRBV7-3; no firm D call. The V end lost 2 bases, the J end lost 1 base, and 3 bases lay between the germline ends. Germline CDR1 is SGHTA and CDR2 is FQGTGA. The CDR3 runs to 13 residues. The chain's CDR3 is CASSLGAKNIQYF. The CDR3 DNA is TGTGCCAGCAGCTTAGGTGCCAAAAACATTCAGTACTTC.

The rearrangement links TRBV19 to TRBJ1-2; perhaps TRBD1 as D (5 bases). Germline values: CDR1 LNHDA, CDR2 SQIVND (reference sequence). This CDR3 contains 16 residues. V was cut by 0 bases and J by 8 bases, with 19 bases left in between. CDR3 sequence: CASSIDSGRAYFGYTF. DNA of the CDR3: TGTGCCAGTAGTATAGATTCCGGCAGGGCCTATTTCGGCTACACCTTC. The full variable domain, rest sourced from reference TRBV19 and TRBJ1-2, is DGGITQSPKYLFRKEGQNVTLSCEQNLNHDAMYWYRQDPGQGLRLIYYSQIVNDFQKGDIAEGYSVSREKKESFPLTVTSAQKNPTAFYLCASSIDSGRAYFGYTFGSGTRLTVV.

The V and J genes are TRBV7-3 and TRBJ2-1; 7 positions match TRBD2. Germline loops: CDR1 SGHTA, CDR2 FQGTGA. This CDR3 comprises 15 residues. V lost 5 bases to trimming and J lost 4 bases; unmatched junction nucleotides: 8. CDR3 coding DNA: TGTGCCAGCAGCCCCACTAGCGTTCGGTACAATGAGCAGTTCTTC. Protein sequence: CASSPTSVRYNEQFF.

The J gene is TRBJ1-2, the V gene TRBV9, with D possibly TRBD1 on 6 matching bases. Germline lookup yields CDR1 SGDLS and CDR2 YYNGEE. CDR3 size: 12 residues. Trimming pared 2 bases from V and 8 bases from J, leaving 10 bases between. The CDR3 is CASSVHRDGYTF. CDR3 DNA: TGTGCCAGCAGCGTCCACAGGGACGGCTACACCTTC.

This clone was detected only once. This rearrangement joins TRBV7-9 to TRBJ1-1; 7 bases fit TRBD1. V shed 5 bases, J shed 1 base, and the junction held 4 bases outside the gene matches. The CDR3 length is 14 residues. The V gene's germline CDR1 is SEHNR and CDR2 FQNEAQ (reference sequence). The CDR3 here is CASSPTGANTEAFF. The CDR3 nucleotides read TGTGCCAGCAGCCCAACAGGGGCGAACACTGAAGCTTTCTTT.

The chain uses TRBV5-1 and TRBJ2-1, with D possibly being TRBD2 (6 bases). Germline V gene sequence: CDR1 SGHRS, CDR2 YFSETQ. The CDR3 spans 16 residues. Deletions cut 1 base from V and 4 bases from J, with 15 bases between. CDR3 coding DNA: TGCGCCAGCAGCTTGTTGCCGCGGGACGGGTACAATGAGCAGTTCTTC. Its protein product is CASSLLPRDGYNEQFF.